This T cell receptor beta chain stems from a study of T cell repertoires in cytomegalovirus infection. Study context: Matching HLA type, along with CMV infection, was indicated by public TCR beta signatures. The study, taken as a whole, reports: HLA-C-restricted CMV-specific TCR beta clonotypes were dominant in the ex vivo response. Frequencies of public TCR beta families were cumulated, and this identified carriers of CMV plus the relevant HLA.

In this sample, this clonotype turned up many times. Antigen: not known. TCRdb processed the reads anew with MiXCR; each CDR3 protein has one entry. The sample yields hundreds of thousands of distinct CDR3 sequences, under 40% seen once. V lost 8 bases and J 0 bases, leaving 16 bases between the germline ends. Per the germline V gene, CDR1 is SGHTA and CDR2 is FQGNSA. The CDR3 runs to 16 residues. This chain uses TRBV7-2 with TRBJ2-2; possible D gene TRBD2, 5 bases. This clonotype was obtained from a human donor in good health (CMV status not recorded). Some clones in this sample may be carry-over from other donors' samples. The sample taken for sequencing was PBMCs. CDR3 amino acids: CASSIRETANTGELFF. CDR3 DNA: TGTGCCAGCTCAATCCGGGAAACAGCGAACACCGGGGAGCTGTTTTTT.